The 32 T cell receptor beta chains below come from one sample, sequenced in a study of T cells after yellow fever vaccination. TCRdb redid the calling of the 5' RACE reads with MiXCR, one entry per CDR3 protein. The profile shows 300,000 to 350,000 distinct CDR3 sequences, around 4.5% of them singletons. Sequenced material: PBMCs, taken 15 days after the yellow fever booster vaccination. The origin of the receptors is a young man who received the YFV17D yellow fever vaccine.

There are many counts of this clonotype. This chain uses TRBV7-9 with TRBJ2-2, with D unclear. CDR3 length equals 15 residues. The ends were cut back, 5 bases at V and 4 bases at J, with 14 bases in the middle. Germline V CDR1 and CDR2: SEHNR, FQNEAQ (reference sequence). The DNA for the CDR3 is TGTGCCAGCAGCCCCGGCGATAGATTCACCGGGGAGCTGTTTTTT. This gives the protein CASSPGDRFTGELFF.

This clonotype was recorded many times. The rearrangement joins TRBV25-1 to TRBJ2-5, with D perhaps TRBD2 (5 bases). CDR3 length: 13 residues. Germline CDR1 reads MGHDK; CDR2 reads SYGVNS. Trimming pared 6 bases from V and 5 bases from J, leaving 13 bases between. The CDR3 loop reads CASSVRGMETQYF. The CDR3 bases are TGTGCCAGCAGCGTACGGGGTATGGAGACCCAGTACTTC.

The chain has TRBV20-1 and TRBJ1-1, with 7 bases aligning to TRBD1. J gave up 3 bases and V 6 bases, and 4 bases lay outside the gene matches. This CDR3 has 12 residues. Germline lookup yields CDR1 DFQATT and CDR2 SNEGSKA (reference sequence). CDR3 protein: CSAITGDTEAFF. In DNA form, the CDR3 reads TGCAGTGCGATTACAGGGGACACTGAAGCTTTCTTT.

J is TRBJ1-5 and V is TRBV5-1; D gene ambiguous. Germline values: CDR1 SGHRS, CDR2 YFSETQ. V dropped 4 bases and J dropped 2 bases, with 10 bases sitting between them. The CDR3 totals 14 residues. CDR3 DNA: TGCGCCAGCAGCCTGGGCTCGGGCAATCAGCCCCAGCATTTT. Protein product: CASSLGSGNQPQHF.

In nucleotides, the CDR3 is TGTGCCAGCAGCCCAAAGATGAACACTGAAGCTTTCTTT. It codes for CASSPKMNTEAFF. This chain uses TRBV5-4 with TRBJ1-1; D remains unclear. Trimming pared 4 bases from V and 0 bases from J, leaving 7 bases between. The CDR3 runs 13 residues. In germline, CDR1 is SGHNT, CDR2 YYREEE (reference sequence).

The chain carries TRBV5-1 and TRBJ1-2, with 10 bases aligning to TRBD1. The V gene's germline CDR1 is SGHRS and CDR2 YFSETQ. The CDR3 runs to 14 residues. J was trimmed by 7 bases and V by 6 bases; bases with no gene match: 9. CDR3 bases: TGCGCCAGCACCCCGGACAGGGGGGTTTTTGGCTACACCTTC. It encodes CASTPDRGVFGYTF.

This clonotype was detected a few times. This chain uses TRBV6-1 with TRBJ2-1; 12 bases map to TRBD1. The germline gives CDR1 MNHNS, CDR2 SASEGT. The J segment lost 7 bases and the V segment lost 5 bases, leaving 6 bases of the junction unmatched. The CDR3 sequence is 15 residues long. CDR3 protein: CASSPGTGGRNEQFF. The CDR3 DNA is TGTGCCAGCAGTCCCGGGACAGGGGGCCGTAATGAGCAGTTCTTC.

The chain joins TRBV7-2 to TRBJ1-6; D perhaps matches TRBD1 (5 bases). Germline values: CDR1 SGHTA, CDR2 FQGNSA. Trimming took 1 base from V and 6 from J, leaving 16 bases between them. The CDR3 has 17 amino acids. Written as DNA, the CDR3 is TGTGCCAGCAGCTTAGGGGACCTGGGACGGCCTAATTCACCCCTCCACTTT. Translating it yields CASSLGDLGRPNSPLHF. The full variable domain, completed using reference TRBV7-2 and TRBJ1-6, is GAGVSQSPSNKVTEKGKDVELRCDPISGHTALYWYRQSLGQGLEFLIYFQGNSAPDKSGLPSDRFSAERTGGSVSTLTIQRTQQEDSAVYLCASSLGDLGRPNSPLHFGNGTRLTVT.

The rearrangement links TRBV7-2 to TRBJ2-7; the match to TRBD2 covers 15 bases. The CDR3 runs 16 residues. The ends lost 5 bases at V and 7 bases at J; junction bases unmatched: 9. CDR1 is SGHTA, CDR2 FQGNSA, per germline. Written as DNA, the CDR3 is TGTGCCAGCAGCGACGGAGGGACTAGCGGGGGGAGGGAGCAGTACTTC. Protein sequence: CASSDGGTSGGREQYF.

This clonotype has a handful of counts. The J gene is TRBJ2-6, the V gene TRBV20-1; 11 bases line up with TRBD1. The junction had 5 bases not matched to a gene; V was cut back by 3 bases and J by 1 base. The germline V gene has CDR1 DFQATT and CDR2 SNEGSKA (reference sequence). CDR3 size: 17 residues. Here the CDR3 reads CSASRTGGGSGANVLTF. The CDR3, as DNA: TGCAGTGCTAGCCGGACAGGGGGCGGATCTGGGGCCAACGTCCTGACTTTC.

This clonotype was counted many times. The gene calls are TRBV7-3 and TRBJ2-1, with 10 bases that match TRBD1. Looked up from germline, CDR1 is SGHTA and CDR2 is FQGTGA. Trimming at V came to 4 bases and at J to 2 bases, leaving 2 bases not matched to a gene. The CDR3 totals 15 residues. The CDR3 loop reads CASSSGQGPYNEQFF. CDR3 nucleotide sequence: TGTGCCAGCAGCTCGGGACAGGGGCCCTACAATGAGCAGTTCTTC.

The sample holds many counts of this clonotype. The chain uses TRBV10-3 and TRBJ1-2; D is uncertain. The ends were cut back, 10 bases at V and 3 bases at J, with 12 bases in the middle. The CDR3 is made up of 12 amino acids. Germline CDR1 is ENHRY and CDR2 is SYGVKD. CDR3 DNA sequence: TGTGCCACCCGCCCTTTTGACTATGGCTACACCTTC. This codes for CATRPFDYGYTF.

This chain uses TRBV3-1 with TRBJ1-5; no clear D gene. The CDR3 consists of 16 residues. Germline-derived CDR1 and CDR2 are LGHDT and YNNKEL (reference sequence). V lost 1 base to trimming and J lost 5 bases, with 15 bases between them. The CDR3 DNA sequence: TGTGCCAGCAGCCAAGGTTACGGGGATCCATATCAGCCCCAGCATTTT. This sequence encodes CASSQGYGDPYQPQHF. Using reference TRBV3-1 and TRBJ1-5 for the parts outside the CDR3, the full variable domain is DTAVSQTPKYLVTQMGNDKSIKCEQNLGHDTMYWYKQDSKKFLKIMFSYNNKELIINETVPNRFSPKSPDKAHLNLHINSLELGDSAVYFCASSQGYGDPYQPQHFGDGTRLSIL.

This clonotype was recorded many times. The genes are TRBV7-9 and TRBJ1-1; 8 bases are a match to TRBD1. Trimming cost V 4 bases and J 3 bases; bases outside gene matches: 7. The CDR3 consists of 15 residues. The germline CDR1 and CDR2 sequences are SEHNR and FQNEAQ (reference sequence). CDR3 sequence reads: CASSSRRTGHTEAFF. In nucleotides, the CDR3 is TGTGCCAGCAGCTCCCGACGGACAGGGCACACTGAAGCTTTCTTT.

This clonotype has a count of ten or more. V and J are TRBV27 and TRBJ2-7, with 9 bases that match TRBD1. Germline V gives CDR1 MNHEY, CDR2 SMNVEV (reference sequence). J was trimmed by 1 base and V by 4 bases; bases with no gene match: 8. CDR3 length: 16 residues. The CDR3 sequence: CASSSGDRVGSYEQYF. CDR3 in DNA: TGTGCCAGCAGTTCCGGGGACAGGGTGGGGTCCTACGAGCAGTACTTC.

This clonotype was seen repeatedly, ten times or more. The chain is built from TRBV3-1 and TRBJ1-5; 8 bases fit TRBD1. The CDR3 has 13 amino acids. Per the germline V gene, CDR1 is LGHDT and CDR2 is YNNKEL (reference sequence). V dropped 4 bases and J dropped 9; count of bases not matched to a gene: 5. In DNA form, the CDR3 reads TGTGCCAGCAGCCCCGACAGGGGCGCGCCCCAGCATTTT. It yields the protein CASSPDRGAPQHF.

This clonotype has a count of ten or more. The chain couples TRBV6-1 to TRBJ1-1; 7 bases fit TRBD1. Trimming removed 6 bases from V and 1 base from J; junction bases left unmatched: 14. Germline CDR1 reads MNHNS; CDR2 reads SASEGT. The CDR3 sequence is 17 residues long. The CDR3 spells CASREFTTGTANTEAFF. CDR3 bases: TGTGCCAGCAGGGAGTTCACCACCGGGACAGCGAACACTGAAGCTTTCTTT.

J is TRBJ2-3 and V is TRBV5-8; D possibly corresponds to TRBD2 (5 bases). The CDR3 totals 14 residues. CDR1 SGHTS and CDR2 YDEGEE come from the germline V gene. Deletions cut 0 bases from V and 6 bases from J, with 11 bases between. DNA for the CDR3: TGTGCCAGCAGCTTGGTCTTGGAGGCGGATACGCAGTATTTT. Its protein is CASSLVLEADTQYF.

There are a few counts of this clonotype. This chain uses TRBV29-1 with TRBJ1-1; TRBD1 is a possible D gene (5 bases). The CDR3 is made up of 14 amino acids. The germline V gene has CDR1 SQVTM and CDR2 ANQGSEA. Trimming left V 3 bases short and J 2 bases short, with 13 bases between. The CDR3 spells CSVDEDGDNTEAFF. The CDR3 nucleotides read TGCAGCGTTGATGAGGACGGGGACAACACTGAAGCTTTCTTT.

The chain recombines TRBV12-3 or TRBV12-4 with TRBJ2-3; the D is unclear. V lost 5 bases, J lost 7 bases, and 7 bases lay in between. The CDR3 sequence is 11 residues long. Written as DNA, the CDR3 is TGTGCCAGCAGTACGGCGTATACGCAGTATTTT. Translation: CASSTAYTQYF.

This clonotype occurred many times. CDR3 nucleotides: TGTGCCAGCAGTGTGATTGATGGTCGCGGGGGCTTCTACAATGAGCAGTTCTTC. It yields the protein CASSVIDGRGGFYNEQFF. The V gene is TRBV6-1, the J gene TRBJ2-1; weak D call: TRBD2 (7 bases). V was trimmed by 4 bases and J by 3 bases, leaving 22 bases between them. From germline, CDR1 is MNHNS and CDR2 SASEGT. The CDR3 covers 18 residues.

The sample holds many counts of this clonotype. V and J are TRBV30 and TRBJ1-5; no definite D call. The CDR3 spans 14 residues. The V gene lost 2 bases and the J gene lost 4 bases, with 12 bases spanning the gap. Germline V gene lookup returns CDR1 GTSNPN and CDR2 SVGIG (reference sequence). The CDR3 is CAWSTLTGNQPQHF. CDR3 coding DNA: TGTGCCTGGAGTACGCTAACGGGAAATCAGCCCCAGCATTTT.

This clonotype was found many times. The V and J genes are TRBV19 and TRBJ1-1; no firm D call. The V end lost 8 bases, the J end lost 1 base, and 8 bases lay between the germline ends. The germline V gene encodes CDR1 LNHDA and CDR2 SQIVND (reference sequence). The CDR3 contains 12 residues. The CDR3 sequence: CASGNRNTEAFF. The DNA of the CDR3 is TGTGCCAGTGGGAACAGGAACACTGAAGCTTTCTTT.

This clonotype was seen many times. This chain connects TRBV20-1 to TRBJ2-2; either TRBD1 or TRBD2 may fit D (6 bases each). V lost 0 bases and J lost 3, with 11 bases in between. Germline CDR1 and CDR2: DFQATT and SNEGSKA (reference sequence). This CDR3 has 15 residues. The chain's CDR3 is CSARERGRYTGELFF. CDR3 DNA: TGCAGTGCTAGAGAGAGGGGGAGGTACACCGGGGAGCTGTTTTTT.

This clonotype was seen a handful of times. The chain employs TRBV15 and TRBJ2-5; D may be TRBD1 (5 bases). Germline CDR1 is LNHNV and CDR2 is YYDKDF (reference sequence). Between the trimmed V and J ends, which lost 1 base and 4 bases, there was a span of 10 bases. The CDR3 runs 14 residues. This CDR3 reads CATSRVGDRETQYF. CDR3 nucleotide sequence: TGTGCCACCAGCAGAGTAGGGGATAGAGAGACCCAGTACTTC.

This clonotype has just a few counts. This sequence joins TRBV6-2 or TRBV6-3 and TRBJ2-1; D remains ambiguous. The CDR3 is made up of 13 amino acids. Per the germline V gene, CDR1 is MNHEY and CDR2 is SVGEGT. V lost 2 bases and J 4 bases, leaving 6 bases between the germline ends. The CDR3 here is CASSYNLYNEQFF. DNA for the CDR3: TGTGCCAGCAGTTACAACCTTTACAATGAGCAGTTCTTC.

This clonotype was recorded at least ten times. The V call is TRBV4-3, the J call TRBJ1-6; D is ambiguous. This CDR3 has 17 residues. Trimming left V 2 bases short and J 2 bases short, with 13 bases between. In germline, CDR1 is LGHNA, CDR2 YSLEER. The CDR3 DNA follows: TGCGCCAGCAGCCAATTGGGCGGAAGGGCCTATAATTCACCCCTCCACTTT. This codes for CASSQLGGRAYNSPLHF.

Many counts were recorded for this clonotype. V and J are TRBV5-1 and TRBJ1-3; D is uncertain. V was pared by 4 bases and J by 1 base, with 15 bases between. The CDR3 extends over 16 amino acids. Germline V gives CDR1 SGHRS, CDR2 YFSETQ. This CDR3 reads CASSLQNRGSGNTIYF. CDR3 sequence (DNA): TGCGCCAGCAGCCTACAGAACCGGGGTTCTGGAAACACCATATATTTT.

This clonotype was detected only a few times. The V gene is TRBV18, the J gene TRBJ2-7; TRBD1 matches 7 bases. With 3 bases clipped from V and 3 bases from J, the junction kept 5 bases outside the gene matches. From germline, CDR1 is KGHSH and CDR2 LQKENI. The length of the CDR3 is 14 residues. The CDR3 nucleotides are TGTGCCAGCTCACCGACGACAGGGAGCTACGAGCAGTACGTC. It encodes CASSPTTGSYEQYV.

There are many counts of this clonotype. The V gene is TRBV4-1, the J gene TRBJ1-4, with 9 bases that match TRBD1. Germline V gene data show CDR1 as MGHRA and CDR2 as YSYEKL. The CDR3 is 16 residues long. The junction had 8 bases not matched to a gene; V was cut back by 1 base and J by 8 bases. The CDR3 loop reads CASSQGQGGSKEKLFF. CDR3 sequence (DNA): TGCGCCAGCAGCCAAGGACAGGGGGGGTCAAAAGAAAAACTGTTTTTT.

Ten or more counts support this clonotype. CDR3 DNA sequence: TGTGCCAGCAGCTTAGGCAGGACTACATGGGCTGAGCAGTTCTTC. Translation gives CASSLGRTTWAEQFF. This sequence joins TRBV7-8 and TRBJ2-1; D may be TRBD2 (6 bases). The CDR3 is 15 residues long. The V end was cut by 1 base, the J end by 9 bases, with 16 bases between. The germline V gene has CDR1 SGHVS and CDR2 FQNEAQ.

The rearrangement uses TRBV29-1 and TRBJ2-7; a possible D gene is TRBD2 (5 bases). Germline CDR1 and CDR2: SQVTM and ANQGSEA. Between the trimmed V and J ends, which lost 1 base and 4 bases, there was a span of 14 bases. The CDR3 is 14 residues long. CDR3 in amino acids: CSVEAKSGRYEQYV. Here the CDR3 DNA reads TGCAGCGTTGAAGCCAAAAGTGGGAGATACGAGCAGTACGTC.